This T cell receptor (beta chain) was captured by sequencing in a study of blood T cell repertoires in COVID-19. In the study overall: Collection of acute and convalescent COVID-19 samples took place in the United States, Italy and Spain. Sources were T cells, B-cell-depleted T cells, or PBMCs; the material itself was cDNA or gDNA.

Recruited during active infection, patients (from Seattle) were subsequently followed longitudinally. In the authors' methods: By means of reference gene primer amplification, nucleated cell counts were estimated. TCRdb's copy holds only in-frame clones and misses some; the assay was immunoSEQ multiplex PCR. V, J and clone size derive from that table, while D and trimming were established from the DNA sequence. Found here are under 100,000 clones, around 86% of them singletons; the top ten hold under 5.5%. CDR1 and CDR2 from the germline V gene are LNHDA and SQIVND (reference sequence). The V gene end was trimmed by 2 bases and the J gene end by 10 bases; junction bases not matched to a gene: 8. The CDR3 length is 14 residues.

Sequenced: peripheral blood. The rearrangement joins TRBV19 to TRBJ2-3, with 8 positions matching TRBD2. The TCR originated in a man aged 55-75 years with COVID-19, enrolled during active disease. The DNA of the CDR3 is TGTGCCAGTAGTATATCATCGCCCGGGGGGGCGCAGTATTTT. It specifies CASSISSPGGAQYF.